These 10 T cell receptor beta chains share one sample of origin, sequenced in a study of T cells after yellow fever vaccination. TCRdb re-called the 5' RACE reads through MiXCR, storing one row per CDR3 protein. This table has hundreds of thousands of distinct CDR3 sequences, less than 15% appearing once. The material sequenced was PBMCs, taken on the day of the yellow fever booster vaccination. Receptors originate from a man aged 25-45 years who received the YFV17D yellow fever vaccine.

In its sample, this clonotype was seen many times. The CDR3 loop is CASSAQLPTDTQYF. DNA for the CDR3: TGCGCCAGCAGTGCGCAGCTACCCACAGATACGCAGTATTTT. This chain uses TRBV5-1 with TRBJ2-3; D remains unclear. This CDR3 is built from 14 residues. V lost 5 bases to trimming and J lost 2 bases, with 12 bases between them. Germline lookup yields CDR1 SGHRS and CDR2 YFSETQ. The variable domain in full, completed from reference TRBV5-1 and TRBJ2-3, reads KAGVTQTPRYLIKTRGQQVTLSCSPISGHRSVSWYQQTPGQGLQFLFEYFSETQRNKGNFPGRFSGRQFSNSRSEMNVSTLELGDSALYLCASSAQLPTDTQYFGPGTRLTVL.

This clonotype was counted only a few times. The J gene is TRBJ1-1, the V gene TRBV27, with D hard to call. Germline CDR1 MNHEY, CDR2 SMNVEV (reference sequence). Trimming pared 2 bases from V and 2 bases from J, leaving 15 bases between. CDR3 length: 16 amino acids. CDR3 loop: CASSLSRWPANTEAFF. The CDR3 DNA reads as TGTGCCAGCAGTTTAAGTCGGTGGCCAGCTAACACTGAAGCTTTCTTT.

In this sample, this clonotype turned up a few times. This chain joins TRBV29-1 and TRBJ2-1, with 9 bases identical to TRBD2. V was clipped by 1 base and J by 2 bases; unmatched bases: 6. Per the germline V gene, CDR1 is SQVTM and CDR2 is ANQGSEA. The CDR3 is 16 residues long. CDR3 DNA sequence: TGCAGCGTTGAAGGAGCGGGAGGCCATGCCTACAATGAGCAGTTCTTC. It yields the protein CSVEGAGGHAYNEQFF.

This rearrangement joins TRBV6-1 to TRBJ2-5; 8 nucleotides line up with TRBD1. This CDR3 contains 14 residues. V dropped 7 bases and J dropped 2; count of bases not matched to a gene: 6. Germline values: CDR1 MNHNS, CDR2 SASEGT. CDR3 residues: CASTGQAIQETQYF. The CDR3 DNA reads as TGTGCCAGCACGGGACAGGCGATACAAGAGACCCAGTACTTC.

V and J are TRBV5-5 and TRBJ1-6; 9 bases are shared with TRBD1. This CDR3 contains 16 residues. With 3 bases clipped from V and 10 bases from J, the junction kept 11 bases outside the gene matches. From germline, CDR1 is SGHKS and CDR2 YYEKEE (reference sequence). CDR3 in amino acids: CASSSVPGQGVSPLHF. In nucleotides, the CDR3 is TGTGCCAGCAGCTCGGTACCGGGACAGGGAGTCTCACCCCTCCACTTT.

The DNA for the CDR3 is TGTGCCAGTAGTACAGGGGACACAGATACGCAGTATTTT. Translating it yields CASSTGDTDTQYF. The V call is TRBV19, the J call TRBJ2-3; tentative D call: TRBD1 (6 bases). Germline loops: CDR1 LNHDA, CDR2 SQIVND (reference sequence). Trimming took off 4 bases at V and 2 bases at J, with 7 bases between the two ends. CDR3 length: 13 amino acids.

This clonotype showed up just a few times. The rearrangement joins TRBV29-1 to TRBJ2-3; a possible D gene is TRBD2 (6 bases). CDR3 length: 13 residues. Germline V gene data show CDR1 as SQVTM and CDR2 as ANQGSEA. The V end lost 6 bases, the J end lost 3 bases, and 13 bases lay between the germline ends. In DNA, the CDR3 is TGCAGCGTAGCGACGGGAGCTACAGATACGCAGTATTTT. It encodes CSVATGATDTQYF.

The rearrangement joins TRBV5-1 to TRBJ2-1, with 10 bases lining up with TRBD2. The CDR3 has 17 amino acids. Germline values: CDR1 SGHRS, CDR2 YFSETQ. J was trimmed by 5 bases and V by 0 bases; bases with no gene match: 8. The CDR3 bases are TGCGCCAGCAGCTTGGGGCTTAGCGGGGGGCAAGACAATGAGCAGTTCTTC. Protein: CASSLGLSGGQDNEQFF.

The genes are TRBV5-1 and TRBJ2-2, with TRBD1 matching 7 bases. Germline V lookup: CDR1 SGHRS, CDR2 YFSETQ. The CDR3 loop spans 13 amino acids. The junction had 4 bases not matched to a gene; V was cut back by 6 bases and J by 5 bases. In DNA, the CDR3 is TGCGCCAGCAAGACAGGGAGTACCGGGGAGCTGTTTTTT. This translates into CASKTGSTGELFF.

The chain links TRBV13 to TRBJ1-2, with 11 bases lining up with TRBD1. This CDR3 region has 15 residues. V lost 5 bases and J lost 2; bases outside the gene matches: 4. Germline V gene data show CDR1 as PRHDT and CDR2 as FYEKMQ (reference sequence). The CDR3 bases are TGTGCCAGCAGCAACCGGGACAGGGGGAACTATGGCTACACCTTC. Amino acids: CASSNRDRGNYGYTF.